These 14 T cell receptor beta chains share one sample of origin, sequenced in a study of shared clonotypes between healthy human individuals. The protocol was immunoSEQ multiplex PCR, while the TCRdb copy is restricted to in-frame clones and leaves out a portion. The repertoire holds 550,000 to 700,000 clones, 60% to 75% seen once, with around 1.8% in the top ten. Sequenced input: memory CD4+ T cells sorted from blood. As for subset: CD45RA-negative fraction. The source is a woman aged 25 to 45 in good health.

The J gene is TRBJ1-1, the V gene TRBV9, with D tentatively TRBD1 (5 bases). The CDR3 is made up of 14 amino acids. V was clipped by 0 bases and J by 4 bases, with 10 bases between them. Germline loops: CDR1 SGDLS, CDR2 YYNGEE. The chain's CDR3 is CASSVEVGVTEAFF. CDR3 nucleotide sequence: TGTGCCAGCAGCGTAGAGGTGGGGGTCACTGAAGCTTTCTTT.

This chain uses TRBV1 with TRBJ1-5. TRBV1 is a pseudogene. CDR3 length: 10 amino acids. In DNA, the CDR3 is TGCACCAGCAGGGGACAGCCCCAGCATTTT. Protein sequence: CTSRGQPQHF.

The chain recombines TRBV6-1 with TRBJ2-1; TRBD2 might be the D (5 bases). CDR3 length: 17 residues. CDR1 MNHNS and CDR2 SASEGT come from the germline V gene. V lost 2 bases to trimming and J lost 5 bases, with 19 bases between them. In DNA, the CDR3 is TGTGCCAGCAGTGAACGTCGGTCCTCGGTGGAGGACAATGAGCAGTTCTTC. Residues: CASSERRSSVEDNEQFF.

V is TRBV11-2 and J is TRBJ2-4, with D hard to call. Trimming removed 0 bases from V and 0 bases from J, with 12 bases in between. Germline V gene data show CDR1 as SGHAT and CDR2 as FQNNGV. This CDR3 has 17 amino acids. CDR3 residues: CASSLDPSHPAKNIQYF. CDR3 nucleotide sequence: TGTGCCAGCAGCTTAGATCCAAGTCACCCAGCCAAAAACATTCAGTACTTC.

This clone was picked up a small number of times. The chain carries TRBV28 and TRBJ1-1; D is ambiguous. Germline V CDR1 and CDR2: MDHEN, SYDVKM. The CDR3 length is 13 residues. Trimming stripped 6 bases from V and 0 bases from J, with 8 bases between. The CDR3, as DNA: TGTGCCAGCAGAGTGACATTGAACACTGAAGCTTTCTTT. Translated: CASRVTLNTEAFF. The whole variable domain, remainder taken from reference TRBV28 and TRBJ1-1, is DVKVTQSSRYLVKRTGEKVFLECVQDMDHENMFWYRQDPGLGLRLIYFSYDVKMKEKGDIPEGYSVSREKKERFSLILESASTNQTSMYLCASRVTLNTEAFFGQGTRLTVV.

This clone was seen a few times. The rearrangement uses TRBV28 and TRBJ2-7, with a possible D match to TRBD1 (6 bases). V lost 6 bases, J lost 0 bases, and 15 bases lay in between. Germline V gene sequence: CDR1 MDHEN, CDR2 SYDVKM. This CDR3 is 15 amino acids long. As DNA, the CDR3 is TGTGCCAGCAGGAATGGGGGCTCAATCTCCTACGAGCAGTACTTC. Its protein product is CASRNGGSISYEQYF.

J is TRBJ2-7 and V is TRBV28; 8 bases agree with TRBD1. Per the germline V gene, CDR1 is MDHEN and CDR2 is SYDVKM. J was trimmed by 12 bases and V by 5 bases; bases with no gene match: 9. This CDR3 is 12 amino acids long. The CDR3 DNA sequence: TGTGCCAGCAGTGACCAGGGGGCTCATCCGTACTTC. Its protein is CASSDQGAHPYF.

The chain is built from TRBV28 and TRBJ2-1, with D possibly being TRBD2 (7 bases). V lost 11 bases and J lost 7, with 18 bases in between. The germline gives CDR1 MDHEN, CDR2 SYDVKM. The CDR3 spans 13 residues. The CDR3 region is CACSRGLSNEQFF. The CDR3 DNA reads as TGTGCCTGTTCGCGGGGGCTGTCAAATGAGCAGTTCTTC.

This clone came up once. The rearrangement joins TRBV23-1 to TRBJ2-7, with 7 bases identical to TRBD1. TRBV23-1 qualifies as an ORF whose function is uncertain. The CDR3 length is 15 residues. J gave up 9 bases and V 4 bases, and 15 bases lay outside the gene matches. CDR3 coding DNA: TGCGCCAGCAGTCCAGCGAGGGTAGGGCGGACAGGGCAGTACTTC. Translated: CASSPARVGRTGQYF.

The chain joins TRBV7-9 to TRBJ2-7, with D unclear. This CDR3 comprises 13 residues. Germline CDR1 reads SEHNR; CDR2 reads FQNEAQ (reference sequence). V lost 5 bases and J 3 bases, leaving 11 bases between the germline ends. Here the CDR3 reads CASSRTEVYEQYF. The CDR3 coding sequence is TGTGCCAGCAGCCGGACGGAAGTCTACGAGCAGTACTTC.

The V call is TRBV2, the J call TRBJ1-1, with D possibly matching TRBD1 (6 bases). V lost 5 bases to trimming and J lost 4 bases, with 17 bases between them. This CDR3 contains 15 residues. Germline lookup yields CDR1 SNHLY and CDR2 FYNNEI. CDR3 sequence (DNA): TGTGCCAGCAGTATACAGGGAGTCGAAAGCACTGAAGCTTTCTTT. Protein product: CASSIQGVESTEAFF.

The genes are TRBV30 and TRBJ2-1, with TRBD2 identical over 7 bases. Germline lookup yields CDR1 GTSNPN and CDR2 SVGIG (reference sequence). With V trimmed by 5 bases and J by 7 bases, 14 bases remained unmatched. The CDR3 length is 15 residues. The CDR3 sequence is CAWAGGAGVGNEQFF. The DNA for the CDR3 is TGTGCCTGGGCCGGCGGGGCGGGAGTCGGGAATGAGCAGTTCTTC.

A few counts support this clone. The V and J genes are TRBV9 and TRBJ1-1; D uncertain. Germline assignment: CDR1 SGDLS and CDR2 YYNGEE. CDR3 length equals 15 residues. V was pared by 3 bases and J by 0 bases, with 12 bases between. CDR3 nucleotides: TGTGCCAGCAGCGGCCCCGGACTCCTGAACACTGAAGCTTTCTTT. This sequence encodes CASSGPGLLNTEAFF. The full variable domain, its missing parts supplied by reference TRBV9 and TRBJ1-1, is DSGVTQTPKHLITATGQRVTLRCSPRSGDLSVYWYQQSLDQGLQFLIQYYNGEERAKGNILERFSAQQFPDLHSELNLSSLELGDSALYFCASSGPGLLNTEAFFGQGTRLTVV.

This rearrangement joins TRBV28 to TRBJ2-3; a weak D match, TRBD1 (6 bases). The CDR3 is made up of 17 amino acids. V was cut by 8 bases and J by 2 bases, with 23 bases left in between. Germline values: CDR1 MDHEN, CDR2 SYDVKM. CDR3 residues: CASGYPLSRGNTDTQYF. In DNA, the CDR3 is TGTGCCAGCGGCTACCCTCTCTCAAGGGGGAACACAGATACGCAGTATTTT.